This T cell receptor beta chain was recovered during a study of T cell changes during pregnancy in multiple sclerosis. The CDR3 sequence is 15 residues long. CDR1 is MNHEY and CDR2 is SVGAGI in the germline V gene. V lost 2 bases to trimming and J lost 4 bases; unmatched junction nucleotides: 8. TCRdb keeps only in-frame clones here, not all; method: immunoSEQ multiplex PCR. This sample has approximately 25,000 clones; 86% occur once, and the top ten carry about 13%. Sequenced here: CD8+ T cells from peripheral blood mononuclear cells, sampled in the first trimester of pregnancy. This sequence was found in a female donor in good health, enrolled as a control in a pregnancy study. The V and J genes are TRBV6-5 and TRBJ2-7, with 7 bases that match TRBD1. The CDR3 DNA reads as TGTGCCAGCAGTTACGGGGACAGTGATGATTACGAGCAGTACTTC. Translating gives CASSYGDSDDYEQYF.